The 15 T cell receptor beta chains reported below all come from one sample, sequenced in a study of response to subunit inactivated influenza vaccine. TCRdb analysed the RT-PCR reads with MiXCR anew, one entry per CDR3 protein. The sample includes about 650,000 distinct CDR3 sequences, around 15% of them seen just once. The source was PBMCs from blood, collected 14 to 15 days before vaccination. The receptors here all came from a man in his fifties who received an inactivated influenza vaccine.

The chain combines TRBV14 with TRBJ2-5; 9 nucleotides align to TRBD1. The trim removed 2 bases at V and 5 bases at J, leaving 6 bases unmatched. This CDR3 region has 15 residues. CDR1 and CDR2 (germline): SGHDN, FVKESK. CDR3 loop: CASSQWGQGVETQYF. The CDR3 DNA reads as TGTGCCAGCAGCCAATGGGGACAGGGCGTCGAGACCCAGTACTTC.

This clonotype occurred a few times. The chain couples TRBV29-1 to TRBJ2-1, with TRBD2 matching over 10 bases. With 4 bases clipped from V and 7 bases from J, the junction kept 4 bases outside the gene matches. The germline CDR1 and CDR2 sequences are SQVTM and ANQGSEA. The CDR3 contains 13 residues. CDR3: CSVGPSGRNEQFF. The DNA of the CDR3 is TGCAGCGTTGGACCTAGCGGGAGAAATGAGCAGTTCTTC.

This clonotype was counted between two and nine times. The gene calls are TRBV5-1 and TRBJ2-1; no firm D call. Trimming cost V 4 bases and J 0 bases, with 8 bases left between them. CDR1 is SGHRS and CDR2 is YFSETQ in the germline V gene. The CDR3 length is 14 residues. The CDR3: CASSQVSSYNEQFF. CDR3 bases: TGCGCCAGCAGCCAGGTCAGCTCCTACAATGAGCAGTTCTTC.

The chain couples TRBV9 to TRBJ2-7, with no clear D. V was pared by 0 bases and J by 4 bases, with 17 bases between. This CDR3 is 16 amino acids long. Germline-derived CDR1 and CDR2 are SGDLS and YYNGEE. The CDR3 reads CASSVGAPTDWYEQYF. The CDR3, as DNA: TGTGCCAGCAGCGTAGGGGCACCCACGGATTGGTACGAGCAGTACTTC.

V is TRBV12-3 or TRBV12-4 and J is TRBJ2-1; D remains unclear. The CDR3 contains 13 residues. V dropped 6 bases and J dropped 9 bases, with 15 bases sitting between them. In nucleotides, the CDR3 is TGTGCCAGCAGAACTTCCCCCTTCGGTGAGCAGTTCTTC. Translated, it gives CASRTSPFGEQFF.

The chain combines TRBV20-1 with TRBJ1-1; TRBD1 might be the D (5 bases). Germline CDR1 is DFQATT and CDR2 is SNEGSKA (reference sequence). V was shortened by 6 bases and J by 4 bases, with 15 bases between the two germline ends. This CDR3 is 13 amino acids long. Here the CDR3 reads CSARSRVGTEAFF. CDR3 sequence (DNA): TGCAGTGCAAGAAGCAGGGTTGGCACTGAAGCTTTCTTT.

This chain uses TRBV7-2 with TRBJ1-4; 9 bases match TRBD1. J was trimmed by 8 bases and V by 1 base; bases with no gene match: 8. CDR3 length equals 16 residues. CDR1 and CDR2 from the germline V gene are SGHTA and FQGNSA. The CDR3 region is CASSLVNRGLGEKLFF. The CDR3 bases are TGTGCCAGCAGCTTAGTAAACAGGGGGCTCGGCGAAAAACTGTTTTTT.

The chain couples TRBV20-1 to TRBJ2-7; TRBD1 agrees at 7 bases. The germline V gene encodes CDR1 DFQATT and CDR2 SNEGSKA (reference sequence). The CDR3 extends over 15 amino acids. Unmatched junction bases numbered 15, after V lost 6 bases and J lost 4 bases. CDR3 residues: CSANTGLPGGYEQYF. The DNA of the CDR3 is TGCAGTGCAAATACGGGGCTCCCAGGGGGTTACGAGCAGTACTTC.

This clonotype was seen many times. The J gene is TRBJ2-3, the V gene TRBV7-2, with TRBD2 matching 14 bases. The J segment lost 4 bases and the V segment lost 5 bases, leaving 2 bases of the junction unmatched. Per germline, CDR1 SGHTA and CDR2 FQGNSA. The CDR3 sequence is 15 residues long. The CDR3 sequence is CASSQGLAGADTQYF. DNA for the CDR3: TGTGCCAGCAGCCAGGGACTAGCGGGAGCAGATACGCAGTATTTT.

This clonotype was seen only a few times. The rearrangement uses TRBV12-3 or TRBV12-4 and TRBJ2-5; D is uncertain. Trimming cost V 2 bases and J 1 base, with 8 bases left between them. The CDR3 is 14 amino acids. The CDR3 spells CASSLPAFQETQYF. CDR3 DNA: TGTGCCAGCAGTTTACCAGCTTTCCAAGAGACCCAGTACTTC.

This clonotype turned up a few times. The chain's CDR3 is CASSYSRAAGYYEQYF. CDR3 in DNA: TGTGCCAGCAGTTACTCGAGGGCTGCCGGATACTACGAGCAGTACTTC. V is TRBV6-5 and J is TRBJ2-7; D is possibly TRBD2 (5 bases). This CDR3 is built from 16 residues. Looked up from germline, CDR1 is MNHEY and CDR2 is SVGAGI. Trimming pared 0 bases from V and 3 bases from J, leaving 15 bases between.

The genes are TRBV18 and TRBJ2-3, with no clear D. Germline values: CDR1 KGHSH, CDR2 LQKENI. The CDR3 spans 14 residues. Trimming removed 5 bases from V and 7 bases from J, with 16 bases in between. The CDR3 bases are TGTGCCAGCTCAGCGACGCCCGGCGTAAATACGCAGTATTTT. Residues: CASSATPGVNTQYF.

This clonotype was seen at least ten times. The rearrangement links TRBV20-1 to TRBJ2-1, with a weak D call TRBD2 (5 bases). Trimming took 2 bases from V and 4 from J, leaving 6 bases between them. CDR1 and CDR2 from the germline V gene are DFQATT and SNEGSKA (reference sequence). The CDR3 is made up of 12 amino acids. This chain's CDR3 is CSARLAYNEQFF. The CDR3, as DNA: TGCAGTGCTAGACTAGCTTACAATGAGCAGTTCTTC.

This chain joins TRBV10-3 and TRBJ2-1; tentatively, D is TRBD1 (6 bases). CDR1 is ENHRY, CDR2 SYGVKD, per germline. The CDR3 is 13 residues long. With 7 bases removed from V and 7 bases from J, the gap between germline ends came to 14 bases. The CDR3 DNA sequence: TGTGCCATCAAAGGGGCAGGGGATAATGAGCAGTTCTTC. Its translation: CAIKGAGDNEQFF.

The chain recombines TRBV12-3 or TRBV12-4 with TRBJ1-4; a possible D gene is TRBD1 (5 bases). Trimming left V 5 bases short and J 7 bases short, with 14 bases between. The CDR3 runs 14 residues. The DNA of the CDR3 is TGTGCCAGCAGTCCCTCCGGGGGGATTGAAAAACTGTTTTTT. Its translation: CASSPSGGIEKLFF.